These 32 T cell receptor beta chains came from one sample sequenced in a study of shared clonotypes between healthy human individuals. Produced via immunoSEQ multiplex PCR; TCRdb's table is partial and in-frame only. This sample yields over a million clones, of which approximately 97% are seen a single time; roughly 1.2% belongs to the top ten. The sample comprised naive CD4+ T cells sorted from blood. The subset denotes: CD45RA+ positively selected. These TCRs come from a man younger than 40 in good health.

The chain recombines TRBV2 with TRBJ2-7; 7 nucleotides line up with TRBD2. The CDR3 totals 15 residues. Trimming took 3 bases from V and 1 from J; bases not matched to a gene: 6. The V gene's germline CDR1 is SNHLY and CDR2 FYNNEI. The CDR3 loop is CASSEGLAVSYEQYF. The CDR3, as DNA: TGTGCCAGCAGTGAGGGGCTAGCGGTGTCCTACGAGCAGTACTTC.

Points on this clone: The junction does not match germline at one end; this may be a read error. The chain employs TRBV7-9 and TRBJ2-7, with D possibly matching TRBD2 (5 bases). This CDR3 has 13 residues. Germline loops: CDR1 SEHNR, CDR2 FQNEAQ (reference sequence). The CDR3: CASSLAPPYEQYF. For the CDR3, the DNA is TGTGCCAGCAGCCTAGCCCCCCCCTACGAGCAGTACTTC.

The chain has TRBV27 and TRBJ1-5, with TRBD1 matching over 9 bases. In germline, CDR1 is MNHEY, CDR2 SMNVEV (reference sequence). The CDR3 spans 16 residues. Germline trimming cut 6 bases from V and 4 bases from J; bases unmatched to any gene: 10. CDR3 DNA sequence: TGTGCCAGCAGACATGATACAGGGGGCGGGAATCAGCCCCAGCATTTT. This translates into CASRHDTGGGNQPQHF.

CDR3 DNA: TGCAGCGCCGAAGTTCTAGCGGGAGTCCAAGAGACCCAGTACTTC. The encoded protein is CSAEVLAGVQETQYF. The chain carries TRBV29-1 and TRBJ2-5; 10 bases line up with TRBD2. Per germline, CDR1 SQVTM and CDR2 ANQGSEA. V shed 7 bases, J shed 1 base, and the junction held 9 bases outside the gene matches. This CDR3 has 15 residues.

This chain joins TRBV4-2 and TRBJ1-4, with D possibly matching TRBD1 (6 bases). Trimming cost V 4 bases and J 9 bases, with 15 bases left between them. The CDR3 runs to 14 residues. The germline V gene has CDR1 LGHNA and CDR2 YNFKEQ. CDR3 residues: CASSRIPGGQKLFF. CDR3 DNA sequence: TGTGCCAGCAGCCGAATCCCGGGGGGGCAAAAACTGTTTTTT.

As DNA, the CDR3 is TGTGCCACCAGCAGGAGGGGGGGACTAGGTTACAATGAGCAGTTCTTC. Translation: CATSRRGGLGYNEQFF. This chain connects TRBV15 to TRBJ2-1; TRBD2 matches 8 bases. The germline gives CDR1 LNHNV, CDR2 YYDKDF (reference sequence). V dropped 3 bases and J dropped 4; count of bases not matched to a gene: 8. CDR3 size: 16 residues.

This rearrangement joins TRBV7-8 to TRBJ2-7; D is ambiguous. Germline V gene lookup returns CDR1 SGHVS and CDR2 FQNEAQ. The V end was cut by 1 base, the J end by 0 bases, with 13 bases between. This CDR3 has 16 residues. The CDR3 protein is CASSLDQRTRSYEQYF. CDR3 DNA sequence: TGTGCCAGCAGCTTAGATCAGCGCACCCGCTCCTACGAGCAGTACTTC.

The chain has TRBV28 and TRBJ2-1; maybe TRBD2 (5 bases). Per germline, CDR1 MDHEN and CDR2 SYDVKM. Trimming shortened V by 3 bases and J by 4 bases, and 13 bases separated the two germline ends. This CDR3 region has 15 residues. The CDR3 DNA reads as TGTGCCAGCAGTTTGGCTAGCTTGGGGTACAATGAGCAGTTCTTC. Translating gives CASSLASLGYNEQFF.

This clone appeared a single time. V and J are TRBV5-1 and TRBJ1-2, with D possibly matching TRBD1 (5 bases). CDR1 is SGHRS and CDR2 is YFSETQ in the germline V gene. This CDR3 region has 16 residues. V lost 0 bases and J 6 bases, leaving 18 bases between the germline ends. The CDR3 here is CASSLATRGLEDGYTF. The CDR3 DNA reads as TGCGCCAGCAGCTTGGCAACCCGGGGGTTAGAGGATGGCTACACCTTC. Full variable domain (outside the CDR3, taken from reference TRBV5-1 and TRBJ1-2): KAGVTQTPRYLIKTRGQQVTLSCSPISGHRSVSWYQQTPGQGLQFLFEYFSETQRNKGNFPGRFSGRQFSNSRSEMNVSTLELGDSALYLCASSLATRGLEDGYTFGSGTRLTVV.

The rearrangement links TRBV9 to TRBJ2-7; 8 bases are shared with TRBD2. Per the germline V gene, CDR1 is SGDLS and CDR2 is YYNGEE. The CDR3 loop spans 14 amino acids. Trimming at V came to 3 bases and at J to 6 bases, leaving 8 bases not matched to a gene. CDR3 in DNA: TGTGCCAGCAGCGCCGGGACTAGTAATTCCGAGCAGTACTTC. Protein product: CASSAGTSNSEQYF.

This rearrangement joins TRBV4-1 to TRBJ1-3, with TRBD1 identical over 10 bases. This CDR3 has 16 amino acids. In germline, CDR1 is MGHRA, CDR2 YSYEKL. V gave up 0 bases and J gave up 4 bases; unmatched junction bases: 3. As DNA, the CDR3 is TGCGCCAGCAGCCAAGAAAGGACAGGGGGAGGAAACACCATATATTTT. Translating it yields CASSQERTGGGNTIYF.

J is TRBJ2-7 and V is TRBV18; D is possibly TRBD1 (5 bases). Germline-derived CDR1 and CDR2 are KGHSH and LQKENI. This CDR3 spans 14 amino acids. The V gene lost 2 bases and the J gene lost 0 bases, with 8 bases spanning the gap. The CDR3 protein is CASSPRQTSYEQYF. CDR3 coding DNA: TGTGCCAGCTCACCAAGACAGACCTCCTACGAGCAGTACTTC. Using reference TRBV18 and TRBJ2-7 for the parts outside the CDR3, the full variable domain is NAGVMQNPRHLVRRRGQEARLRCSPMKGHSHVYWYRQLPEEGLKFMVYLQKENIIDESGMPKERFSAEFPKEGPSILRIQQVVRGDSAAYFCASSPRQTSYEQYFGPGTRLTVT.

The V gene is TRBV19, the J gene TRBJ1-5; TRBD1 is a possible D gene (5 bases). Germline values: CDR1 LNHDA, CDR2 SQIVND (reference sequence). V was clipped by 4 bases and J by 3 bases, with 16 bases between them. This CDR3 spans 16 amino acids. CDR3 DNA sequence: TGTGCCAGTAGTAACCGGGACGGGAGAATCAATCAGCCCCAGCATTTT. This translates into CASSNRDGRINQPQHF.

This chain connects TRBV9 to TRBJ2-2; D gene ambiguous. The V end was cut by 1 base, the J end by 4 bases, with 5 bases between. In germline, CDR1 is SGDLS, CDR2 YYNGEE. CDR3 length equals 13 residues. Here the CDR3 reads CASSVYLTGELFF. Written as DNA, the CDR3 is TGTGCCAGCAGCGTATACCTCACCGGGGAGCTGTTTTTT. Looking up the rest from reference TRBV9 and TRBJ2-2 gives the full variable domain: DSGVTQTPKHLITATGQRVTLRCSPRSGDLSVYWYQQSLDQGLQFLIQYYNGEERAKGNILERFSAQQFPDLHSELNLSSLELGDSALYFCASSVYLTGELFFGEGSRLTVL.

The chain joins TRBV18 to TRBJ2-2; D not resolved. The germline gives CDR1 KGHSH, CDR2 LQKENI. The V end lost 0 bases, the J end lost 4 bases, and 12 bases lay between the germline ends. The CDR3 loop spans 16 amino acids. CDR3 in amino acids: CASSPPSLVSTGELFF. CDR3 bases: TGTGCCAGCTCACCACCGTCTCTAGTGAGCACCGGGGAGCTGTTTTTT.

The V gene is TRBV29-1, the J gene TRBJ1-1; D ambiguous. There are 12 residues in the CDR3. Germline V gives CDR1 SQVTM, CDR2 ANQGSEA. V was trimmed by 4 bases and J by 6 bases, leaving 12 bases between them. CDR3 nucleotides: TGCAGCGTTGTTAGGTCGGCACCTGAAGCTTTCTTT. Encoded protein: CSVVRSAPEAFF.

V and J are TRBV30 and TRBJ1-2; 7 bases agree with TRBD1. CDR3 length: 16 amino acids. Germline CDR1 is GTSNPN and CDR2 is SVGIG (reference sequence). The junction had 14 bases not matched to a gene; V was cut back by 3 bases and J by 4 bases. CDR3 protein: CAWRTRLGAGGYGYTF. In nucleotides, the CDR3 is TGTGCCTGGAGGACTAGGTTGGGGGCAGGGGGCTATGGCTACACCTTC.

The CDR3 loop is CASSFRLASEQFF. The CDR3, as DNA: TGTGCCAGCAGCTTTCGACTAGCCTCGGAGCAGTTCTTC. The rearrangement joins TRBV11-3 to TRBJ2-1; 7 positions match TRBD2. The germline V gene encodes CDR1 SGHNT and CDR2 YENEEA. The V segment lost 3 bases and the J segment 10 bases; nucleotides outside the gene matches: 6. This CDR3 contains 13 residues.

As DNA, the CDR3 is TGTGCCAGCGTTGCCCGGGGCACAGATACGCAGTATTTT. It translates to CASVARGTDTQYF. V gene TRBV13 combines with J gene TRBJ2-3; D is unresolved. The V end lost 8 bases, the J end lost 1 base, and 10 bases lay between the germline ends. The length of the CDR3 is 13 residues. Germline assignment: CDR1 PRHDT and CDR2 FYEKMQ (reference sequence). Using reference TRBV13 and TRBJ2-3 for the parts outside the CDR3, the full variable domain is AAGVIQSPRHLIKEKRETATLKCYPIPRHDTVYWYQQGPGQDPQFLISFYEKMQSDKGSIPDRFSAQQFSDYHSELNMSSLELGDSALYFCASVARGTDTQYFGPGTRLTVL.

The CDR3, as DNA: TGCGCCAGCAGACCTTTTCGGTCTGCGGACACCGGGGAGCTGTTTTTT. Protein product: CASRPFRSADTGELFF. The V and J genes are TRBV5-1 and TRBJ2-2; D unclear. Looked up from germline, CDR1 is SGHRS and CDR2 is YFSETQ. The CDR3 has 16 residues. V shed 5 bases and J shed 3 bases, with 17 bases lying between them.

The rearrangement links TRBV7-2 to TRBJ2-1; 11 nucleotides align to TRBD2. With V trimmed by 2 bases and J by 4 bases, 4 bases remained unmatched. The CDR3 is made up of 16 amino acids. Germline V gene lookup returns CDR1 SGHTA and CDR2 FQGNSA. CDR3 in amino acids: CASSLTGTSGYNEQFF. The CDR3 DNA reads as TGTGCCAGCAGCTTAACCGGGACTAGCGGATACAATGAGCAGTTCTTC.

This chain uses TRBV5-6 with TRBJ1-2, with D perhaps TRBD1 (6 bases). The CDR3 has 13 residues. CDR1 is SGHDT and CDR2 is YYEEEE in the germline V gene. Trimming took off 1 base at V and 4 bases at J, with 8 bases between the two ends. The CDR3 spells CASSLTGLYGYTF. In DNA form, the CDR3 reads TGTGCCAGCAGCTTGACAGGGCTCTATGGCTACACCTTC.

The chain carries TRBV10-3 and TRBJ2-1; the D gene could be TRBD1 or TRBD2 (5 bases each). The CDR3 length is 14 residues. CDR1 and CDR2 (germline): ENHRY, SYGVKD. V was trimmed by 6 bases and J by 5 bases, leaving 14 bases between them. The CDR3 sequence: CAISSGTEHNEQFF. The CDR3 DNA reads as TGTGCCATCAGCTCCGGGACGGAGCACAATGAGCAGTTCTTC.

The J gene is TRBJ2-5, the V gene TRBV19; no reliable D call. Trimming took 3 bases from V and 1 from J, leaving 9 bases between them. The CDR3 covers 14 residues. CDR1 LNHDA and CDR2 SQIVND come from the germline V gene (reference sequence). The CDR3 region is CASSIESSQETQYF. In DNA form, the CDR3 reads TGTGCCAGTAGTATCGAAAGCAGCCAAGAGACCCAGTACTTC.

The chain uses TRBV18 and TRBJ2-7; D may be TRBD1 (5 bases). V gave up 1 base and J gave up 7 bases, with 20 bases separating them. This CDR3 is 16 amino acids long. Looked up from germline, CDR1 is KGHSH and CDR2 is LQKENI. CDR3 sequence reads: CASSPQGAPLSEEQYF. The CDR3 nucleotides are TGTGCCAGCTCACCACAAGGGGCTCCCTTAAGTGAAGAGCAGTACTTC.

J is TRBJ2-1 and V is TRBV11-2; TRBD2 matches 11 bases. The CDR3 is 15 residues long. CDR1 is SGHAT and CDR2 is FQNNGV in the germline V gene. With 1 base clipped from V and 7 bases from J, the junction kept 3 bases outside the gene matches. The CDR3 protein is CASSLAASGRNEQFF. CDR3 DNA: TGTGCCAGCAGCTTAGCGGCTAGCGGGAGGAATGAGCAGTTCTTC.

The gene calls are TRBV19 and TRBJ1-5; perhaps TRBD1 as D (6 bases). The CDR3 consists of 16 residues. Germline V gene data show CDR1 as LNHDA and CDR2 as SQIVND (reference sequence). The ends were cut back, 2 bases at V and 4 bases at J, with 15 bases in the middle. CDR3: CASSIMVQGFNQPQHF. CDR3 nucleotides: TGTGCCAGTAGTATAATGGTACAGGGCTTTAATCAGCCCCAGCATTTT.

This rearrangement joins TRBV15 to TRBJ2-1, with a possible D match to TRBD1 (6 bases). The CDR3 runs to 16 residues. The V and J ends lost 4 bases and 5 bases respectively, with 18 bases between them. The germline CDR1 and CDR2 sequences are LNHNV and YYDKDF (reference sequence). CDR3 sequence reads: CATSMQRGMWNNEQFF. For the CDR3, the DNA is TGTGCCACCAGCATGCAGAGGGGGATGTGGAACAATGAGCAGTTCTTC.

The genes are TRBV5-6 and TRBJ2-7; TRBD2 agrees at 10 bases. Germline-derived CDR1 and CDR2 are SGHDT and YYEEEE. The length of the CDR3 is 15 residues. Trimming took 0 bases from V and 6 from J; bases not matched to a gene: 6. CDR3 protein: CASSLESGRALEQYF. The CDR3 DNA reads TGTGCCAGCAGCTTGGAAAGCGGGAGGGCCCTCGAGCAGTACTTC.

As regards this clone: Other nucleotide sequences in the sample specify the same CDR3. The rearrangement uses TRBV7-3 and TRBJ1-1; no definite D call. V was pared by 1 base and J by 0 bases, with 3 bases between. This CDR3 comprises 13 residues. In germline, CDR1 is SGHTA, CDR2 FQGTGA. Here the CDR3 DNA reads TGTGCCAGCAGCTTAAACGTGAACACTGAAGCTTTCTTT. This gives the protein CASSLNVNTEAFF.

Here the CDR3 DNA reads TGCAGCGTTTACGGACGAGGAGATACGCAGTATTTT. Encoded protein: CSVYGRGDTQYF. The chain combines TRBV29-1 with TRBJ2-3; D is uncertain. Germline-derived CDR1 and CDR2 are SQVTM and ANQGSEA. The length of the CDR3 is 12 residues. V gave up 5 bases and J gave up 5 bases, with 11 bases separating them.

Note on this clone: The sample carries other DNA sequences with the same CDR3. V is TRBV27 and J is TRBJ2-2, with D unresolved. Between the trimmed V and J ends, which lost 3 bases and 8 bases, there was a span of 7 bases. The CDR3 spans 12 residues. From germline, CDR1 is MNHEY and CDR2 SMNVEV (reference sequence). The CDR3 DNA sequence: TGTGCCAGCAGTTTGTTGGCGGGGGAGCTGTTTTTT. This gives the protein CASSLLAGELFF.